One sample yielded the 13 T cell receptor beta chains listed below, sequenced in a study of identical twins. One entry per CDR3 protein, called by TCRdb with MiXCR from the 5' RACE reads. The sample carries hundreds of thousands of distinct CDR3 sequences, 5.5% to 6.5% recorded once. The sample taken for sequencing was naive T cells sorted from blood. The origin of the receptors is a man aged 18 to 29 in good health.

In regard to this clonotype: A much larger clone lies a single base off, so this may be a read error. This chain joins TRBV29-1 and TRBJ2-1, with a weak D call TRBD2 (5 bases). The CDR3 sequence is 13 residues long. Germline CDR1 and CDR2: SQVTM and ANQGSEA. Trimming pared 6 bases from V and 6 bases from J, leaving 15 bases between. The DNA of the CDR3 is TGCAGCGTGGCTGGCGGGTCTTCCAATGAGCAGTTCTTC. Protein product: CSVAGGSSNEQFF.

This clonotype was seen at least ten times. The genes are TRBV4-3 and TRBJ1-5, with no clear D. The CDR3 loop spans 15 amino acids. Germline V gene data show CDR1 as LGHNA and CDR2 as YSLEER. The V end was cut by 1 base, the J end by 4 bases, with 11 bases between. The DNA for the CDR3 is TGCGCCAGCAGCCAAGGTTCACAGCAAAATCAGCCCCAGCATTTT. The encoded protein is CASSQGSQQNQPQHF.

The rearrangement uses TRBV4-3 and TRBJ2-7; 11 bases align to TRBD2. V lost 4 bases and J lost 6; bases outside the gene matches: 8. The CDR3 runs 15 residues. Per germline, CDR1 LGHNA and CDR2 YSLEER. CDR3 region: CASSLLAGGDSEQYF. The CDR3 DNA reads as TGCGCCAGCAGCCTGCTAGCGGGAGGAGATTCCGAGCAGTACTTC.

This clonotype has just a few counts. The gene calls are TRBV3-1 and TRBJ1-5; D gene unclear. Trimming took 1 base from V and 0 from J, leaving 4 bases between them. This CDR3 contains 14 residues. Germline V gives CDR1 LGHDT, CDR2 YNNKEL (reference sequence). The CDR3 reads CASSQVYSNQPQHF. The CDR3 DNA reads as TGTGCCAGCAGCCAAGTCTATAGCAATCAGCCCCAGCATTTT.

V usage is TRBV5-6 and J usage is TRBJ1-5, with 9 bases aligning to TRBD1. Germline CDR1 reads SGHDT; CDR2 reads YYEEEE. The CDR3 runs 15 residues. After removal of 3 bases from V and 6 bases from J, the junction contained 7 bases not matched to a gene. The CDR3 nucleotides read TGTGCCAGCAGCTCCACCACAGGGGGCGGTCAGCCCCAGCATTTT. It encodes CASSSTTGGGQPQHF. Together with reference TRBV5-6 and TRBJ1-5, the CDR3 gives the full variable domain: DAGVTQSPTHLIKTRGQQVTLRCSPKSGHDTVSWYQQALGQGPQFIFQYYEEEERQRGNFPDRFSGHQFPNYSSELNVNALLLGDSALYLCASSSTTGGGQPQHFGDGTRLSIL.

Many counts were recorded for this clonotype. The chain combines TRBV24-1 with TRBJ2-1; possible D gene TRBD1, 6 bases. The CDR3 spans 14 residues. Per germline, CDR1 KGHDR and CDR2 SFDVKD. V lost 0 bases, J lost 8 bases, and 10 bases lay in between. This CDR3 is CATSDLAQGYEQFF. The CDR3, as DNA: TGTGCCACCAGTGATTTGGCCCAGGGGTATGAGCAGTTCTTC.

The DNA for the CDR3 is TGCAGTGCTAGAGACCGAGCGAGCGGGATTACGAACACCGGGGAGCTGTTTTTT. It yields the protein CSARDRASGITNTGELFF. The V gene is TRBV20-1, the J gene TRBJ2-2, with 7 bases aligning to TRBD2. The germline V gene has CDR1 DFQATT and CDR2 SNEGSKA (reference sequence). The CDR3 extends over 18 amino acids. The junction had 10 bases not matched to a gene; V was cut back by 0 bases and J by 0 bases.

The chain couples TRBV18 to TRBJ1-4; the D gene is possibly TRBD1 (6 bases). The V and J ends lost 4 bases and 0 bases respectively, with 9 bases between them. Germline V CDR1 and CDR2: KGHSH, LQKENI. The CDR3 runs to 15 residues. The CDR3 loop is CASSLRGSTNEKLFF. In DNA form, the CDR3 reads TGTGCCAGCTCACTAAGGGGGTCAACTAATGAAAAACTGTTTTTT. The complete variable domain, with remaining parts taken from reference TRBV18 and TRBJ1-4, reads NAGVMQNPRHLVRRRGQEARLRCSPMKGHSHVYWYRQLPEEGLKFMVYLQKENIIDESGMPKERFSAEFPKEGPSILRIQQVVRGDSAAYFCASSLRGSTNEKLFFGSGTQLSVL.

This clonotype was counted a few times. V gene TRBV27 combines with J gene TRBJ2-5; weak D call: TRBD1 (6 bases). Trimming cost V 4 bases and J 2 bases, with 17 bases left between them. Germline V gene sequence: CDR1 MNHEY, CDR2 SMNVEV (reference sequence). There are 16 residues in the CDR3. As DNA, the CDR3 is TGTGCCAGCAGTTCTCCGACCCGGGACAAACAAGAGACCCAGTACTTC. Amino acids: CASSSPTRDKQETQYF.

As regards this clonotype: It may be a read error: a sequence one base away is much more abundant. The V call is TRBV7-9, the J call TRBJ2-1; 11 nucleotides line up with TRBD2. The germline V gene encodes CDR1 SEHNR and CDR2 FQNEAQ (reference sequence). The CDR3 has 15 residues. CDR3 sequence (DNA): TGTGCCAGCAGATCGGGACTAGCGGTCTACATTGAGCAGTTCTTC. Encoded protein: CASRSGLAVYIEQFF.

The chain is built from TRBV10-2 and TRBJ2-7, with TRBD1 identical over 10 bases. Germline trimming cut 6 bases from V and 4 bases from J; bases unmatched to any gene: 6. This CDR3 is built from 14 residues. CDR1 and CDR2 (germline): WSHSY, SAAADI. In DNA form, the CDR3 reads TGCGCCAGCAGCCTGACAGGGGGCGAGTACGAGCAGTACGTC. Its translation: CASSLTGGEYEQYV.

This clonotype was detected many times. As DNA, the CDR3 is TGCAGCGTTGACAGACGGGGCGGCGATGAGCAGTTCTTC. It is translated as CSVDRRGGDEQFF. V usage is TRBV29-1 and J usage is TRBJ2-1; possibly TRBD1 or TRBD2 for D (5 bases each). V was pared by 3 bases and J by 8 bases, with 14 bases between. The CDR3 extends over 13 amino acids. Per germline, CDR1 SQVTM and CDR2 ANQGSEA.

This clonotype was found many times. CDR3: CATSGAGGRTDTQYF. The CDR3 DNA follows: TGTGCCACCAGTGGAGCGGGGGGACGCACAGATACGCAGTATTTT. The chain carries TRBV24-1 and TRBJ2-3, with TRBD2 matching over 9 bases. This CDR3 has 15 residues. The germline V gene has CDR1 KGHDR and CDR2 SFDVKD. Trimming took 5 bases from V and 1 from J; bases not matched to a gene: 3.